The 6 T cell receptor beta chains reported below all come from one sample, sequenced in a study of blood T cell repertoires in COVID-19. Here immunoSEQ multiplex PCR was the method, and the copy in TCRdb shows in-frame clones only, minus some. The sample carries about 180,000 clones, 86% recorded once. Source material: PBMCs or T cells enriched from blood (not recorded which). Every receptor here comes from a young woman who had recovered from COVID-19.

V is TRBV14 and J is TRBJ2-1, with 14 bases lining up with TRBD2. The CDR3 totals 20 residues. Trimming took 1 base from V and 6 from J; bases not matched to a gene: 14. Germline CDR1 reads SGHDN; CDR2 reads FVKESK. The CDR3 reads CASSQAISGLAGVVGNEQFF. The CDR3 coding sequence is TGTGCCAGCAGCCAAGCAATCTCGGGACTAGCGGGAGTAGTTGGCAATGAGCAGTTCTTC.

This clone was seen only once. CDR3 in amino acids: CASIPDRDQPQHF. The CDR3 bases are TGTGCCAGCATTCCGGACAGGGATCAGCCCCAGCATTTT. V usage is TRBV2 and J usage is TRBJ1-5; 8 nucleotides match TRBD1. The V gene end was trimmed by 7 bases and the J gene end by 5 bases; junction bases not matched to a gene: 4. The germline CDR1 and CDR2 sequences are SNHLY and FYNNEI. The CDR3 contains 13 residues.

As DNA, the CDR3 is TGTGCCACCAGCAGAGGGGTGGGGCGATGGATCCAAGAGACCCAGTACTTC. The encoded protein is CATSRGVGRWIQETQYF. The chain links TRBV15 to TRBJ2-5; D might be TRBD1 (5 bases). Germline CDR1 is LNHNV and CDR2 is YYDKDF (reference sequence). There are 17 residues in the CDR3. V lost 1 base and J 1 base, leaving 16 bases between the germline ends.

The chain has TRBV7-2 and TRBJ2-3, with 8 bases aligning to TRBD2. The germline V gene encodes CDR1 SGHTA and CDR2 FQGNSA. J lost 7 bases, V lost 5 bases, and 14 bases had no gene match. This CDR3 is built from 16 residues. CDR3 sequence reads: CASSPSGRAGVNTQYF. Here the CDR3 DNA reads TGTGCCAGCAGCCCGTCAGGTCGAGCGGGAGTAAATACGCAGTATTTT.

This chain links TRBV5-4 with TRBJ2-1; TRBD1 matches 9 bases. Germline trimming cut 4 bases from V and 6 bases from J; bases unmatched to any gene: 11. Germline loops: CDR1 SGHNT, CDR2 YYREEE (reference sequence). There are 16 residues in the CDR3. CDR3 residues: CASSPPGQGIFNEQFF. CDR3 bases: TGTGCCAGCAGCCCACCGGGACAGGGTATATTCAATGAGCAGTTCTTC.

This chain uses TRBV5-1 with TRBJ1-4; 10 positions agree with TRBD1. J was trimmed by 7 bases and V by 4 bases; bases with no gene match: 4. The CDR3 runs to 14 residues. Germline CDR1 is SGHRS and CDR2 is YFSETQ. For the CDR3, the DNA is TGCGCCAGCAGCCAGACAGGGGGCGGTGAAAAACTGTTTTTT. This translates into CASSQTGGGEKLFF. Looking up the rest from reference TRBV5-1 and TRBJ1-4 gives the full variable domain: KAGVTQTPRYLIKTRGQQVTLSCSPISGHRSVSWYQQTPGQGLQFLFEYFSETQRNKGNFPGRFSGRQFSNSRSEMNVSTLELGDSALYLCASSQTGGGEKLFFGSGTQLSVL.